The present T cell receptor (beta chain) was sequenced within a study of T cell responses to AZD1222 COVID-19 vaccine. V was shortened by 3 bases and J by 0 bases, with 9 bases between the two germline ends. The CDR3 has 15 amino acids. Per germline, CDR1 MNHNS and CDR2 SASEGT. TCRdb keeps only in-frame clones here, not all; method: immunoSEQ multiplex PCR. The sample includes over 95,000 clones, 84% of them seen just once. The clonotype originates from an adult who received the AZD1222 COVID-19 vaccine. The chain uses TRBV6-1 and TRBJ1-3; maybe TRBD1 (5 bases). The starting material was peripheral blood, obtained 28 days after the second AZD1222 dose. The CDR3: CASSEGPYSGNTIYF. The CDR3 DNA sequence: TGTGCCAGCAGTGAGGGGCCATACTCTGGAAACACCATATATTTT.